Presented here are 27 T cell receptor beta chains from one specimen sequenced in a study of T cells in Graves' hyperthyroidism and ophthalmopathy. Amplified regions were TCR beta CDR3 sequences from RNA transcripts. First-round RT-PCR with HTBI primers amplified the TCR CDR3 region. TCRdb independently ran MiXCR on the multiplex PCR reads; one entry per CDR3 protein. The sample holds hundreds of thousands of distinct CDR3 sequences, roughly 15% seen once. The sample consisted of blood. These receptors were taken from a woman aged 50 to 60 with Graves' ophthalmopathy.

This clonotype was counted many times. The gene calls are TRBV29-1 and TRBJ2-5; D unresolved. The V end lost 2 bases, the J end lost 5 bases, and 15 bases lay between the germline ends. From germline, CDR1 is SQVTM and CDR2 ANQGSEA. There are 14 residues in the CDR3. The CDR3 region is CSVESRRVRETQYF. CDR3 nucleotides: TGCAGCGTTGAATCGCGTAGGGTGAGGGAGACCCAGTACTTC.

CDR3 sequence reads: CASSRGGGVREQYF. The DNA of the CDR3 is TGTGCCAGCAGCCGGGGAGGGGGAGTGAGAGAGCAGTACTTC. The chain recombines TRBV28 with TRBJ2-7; D is possibly TRBD2 (7 bases). V was trimmed by 6 bases and J by 7 bases, leaving 19 bases between them. Germline V CDR1 and CDR2: MDHEN, SYDVKM. The CDR3 runs to 14 residues.

This clonotype turned up a few times. The rearrangement uses TRBV3-1 and TRBJ1-1, with TRBD1 as a possible D gene (6 bases). Germline assignment: CDR1 LGHDT and CDR2 YNNKEL (reference sequence). Deletions cut 4 bases from V and 2 bases from J, with 17 bases between. CDR3 length: 16 amino acids. CDR3 DNA sequence: TGTGCCAGCAGCCCATTAATCGGACAGACTAACACTGAAGCTTTCTTT. It translates to CASSPLIGQTNTEAFF.

At least ten counts were recorded for this clonotype. This chain uses TRBV29-1 with TRBJ2-1; 8 nucleotides align to TRBD2. Germline values: CDR1 SQVTM, CDR2 ANQGSEA. Trimming took 4 bases from V and 7 from J; bases not matched to a gene: 9. This CDR3 contains 14 residues. The CDR3 spells CSVVLAGTLNEQFF. The DNA of the CDR3 is TGCAGCGTTGTTCTAGCGGGTACCCTAAATGAGCAGTTCTTC.

In this sample, this clonotype turned up many times. The chain is built from TRBV6-1 and TRBJ2-7; a weak D match, TRBD1 (5 bases). The V gene's germline CDR1 is MNHNS and CDR2 SASEGT. Trimming removed 5 bases at V and 7 bases at J, with 15 bases between. The CDR3 loop spans 13 amino acids. The CDR3 nucleotides are TGTGCCAGCAGTACTTCCGTACCAGGGGAGCAGTACTTC. Translated: CASSTSVPGEQYF.

The sample holds many counts of this clonotype. The chain carries TRBV28 and TRBJ1-1; TRBD1 aligns across 9 bases. The CDR3 covers 15 residues. The V gene's germline CDR1 is MDHEN and CDR2 SYDVKM. V lost 5 bases, J lost 6 bases, and 10 bases stayed unmatched. The CDR3: CASSDGQGILAEAFF. CDR3 nucleotides: TGTGCCAGCAGTGACGGACAGGGGATCCTGGCTGAAGCTTTCTTT.

This clonotype was observed at least ten times. This chain links TRBV28 with TRBJ2-3; possible D gene TRBD2, 6 bases. The V and J ends lost 4 bases and 0 bases respectively, with 23 bases between them. The CDR3 is 19 amino acids. Looked up from germline, CDR1 is MDHEN and CDR2 is SYDVKM. The CDR3 DNA sequence: TGTGCCAGCAGTTACCCAGGACGGTTAGCGGTTCCTAGCACAGATACGCAGTATTTT. Amino acid sequence: CASSYPGRLAVPSTDTQYF.

This clonotype showed up many times. The V call is TRBV11-2, the J call TRBJ2-5; D remains ambiguous. The V gene's germline CDR1 is SGHAT and CDR2 FQNNGV. The length of the CDR3 is 13 residues. V was clipped by 2 bases and J by 0 bases, with 4 bases between them. The CDR3 protein is CASSLRDQETQYF. CDR3 in DNA: TGTGCCAGCAGCTTACGAGACCAAGAGACCCAGTACTTC.

This chain uses TRBV19 with TRBJ2-1; no firm D call. The V and J ends lost 3 bases and 9 bases respectively, with 15 bases between them. Germline V lookup: CDR1 LNHDA, CDR2 SQIVND (reference sequence). The CDR3 is 14 amino acids. The CDR3 nucleotides read TGTGCCAGTAGTATCCTAGTTCTTCAAAGTGAGCAGTTCTTC. It codes for CASSILVLQSEQFF.

There are many counts of this clonotype. The rearrangement joins TRBV20-1 to TRBJ2-4; the D gene is possibly TRBD2 (5 bases). Germline V gives CDR1 DFQATT, CDR2 SNEGSKA (reference sequence). The CDR3 totals 13 residues. Trimming pared 6 bases from V and 0 bases from J, leaving 9 bases between. CDR3 DNA sequence: TGCAGTGCCCCCCGGGGAGCCAAAAACATTCAGTACTTC. Its translation: CSAPRGAKNIQYF.

This clonotype was found many times. The chain uses TRBV20-1 and TRBJ2-5; 9 nucleotides line up with TRBD2. Germline V lookup: CDR1 DFQATT, CDR2 SNEGSKA (reference sequence). The CDR3 loop spans 14 amino acids. Trimming cost V 6 bases and J 0 bases; bases outside gene matches: 5. For the CDR3, the DNA is TGCAGTGCCATCCGACTAGCGGACCAAGAGACCCAGTACTTC. The encoded protein is CSAIRLADQETQYF.

The chain is built from TRBV19 and TRBJ2-7, with D possibly being TRBD2 (6 bases). Trimming pared 3 bases from V and 2 bases from J, leaving 14 bases between. Germline CDR1 reads LNHDA; CDR2 reads SQIVND (reference sequence). The CDR3 sequence is 15 residues long. Here the CDR3 reads CASSIFQGGTYEQYF. The CDR3, as DNA: TGTGCCAGTAGTATTTTCCAGGGAGGTACCTACGAGCAGTACTTC.

This clonotype showed up just a few times. V gene TRBV7-3 combines with J gene TRBJ2-1; tentatively, D is TRBD2 (6 bases). Trimming stripped 2 bases from V and 0 bases from J, with 14 bases between. CDR3 length equals 17 residues. In germline, CDR1 is SGHTA, CDR2 FQGTGA. The CDR3 loop reads CASSLGGSASSYNEQFF. As DNA, the CDR3 is TGTGCCAGCAGCTTAGGAGGGAGCGCCAGCTCCTACAATGAGCAGTTCTTC.

This clonotype was counted at least ten times. Here the CDR3 reads CASSDSGPLMNTEAFF. The CDR3, as DNA: TGTGCCAGCAGTGATTCAGGACCTCTCATGAACACTGAAGCTTTCTTT. The chain carries TRBV6-1 and TRBJ1-1; D remains unclear. Per the germline V gene, CDR1 is MNHNS and CDR2 is SASEGT. This CDR3 has 16 amino acids. Trimming cost V 3 bases and J 0 bases, with 14 bases left between them.

This chain joins TRBV19 and TRBJ2-7; D might be TRBD1 or TRBD2, each matching 6 bases. Trimming removed 4 bases at V and 4 bases at J, with 20 bases between. The germline V gene has CDR1 LNHDA and CDR2 SQIVND (reference sequence). CDR3 length: 16 residues. The DNA of the CDR3 is TGTGCCAGTAGTACCGCATGGGGGGCCTCGAGATACGAGCAGTACTTC. Its translation: CASSTAWGASRYEQYF. The whole variable domain, remainder taken from reference TRBV19 and TRBJ2-7, is DGGITQSPKYLFRKEGQNVTLSCEQNLNHDAMYWYRQDPGQGLRLIYYSQIVNDFQKGDIAEGYSVSREKKESFPLTVTSAQKNPTAFYLCASSTAWGASRYEQYFGPGTRLTVT.

Ten or more counts support this clonotype. This rearrangement joins TRBV7-2 to TRBJ2-5; D perhaps matches TRBD1 (6 bases). V lost 5 bases and J lost 2, with 9 bases in between. CDR1 and CDR2 (germline): SGHTA, FQGNSA. The CDR3 consists of 13 residues. Here the CDR3 DNA reads TGTGCCAGCAGCAGGACAGCTCAAGAGACCCAGTACTTC. It specifies CASSRTAQETQYF.

This clonotype has more than one count but fewer than ten. The V call is TRBV7-2, the J call TRBJ1-4, with D tentatively TRBD1 (5 bases). CDR1 is SGHTA, CDR2 FQGNSA, per germline. The CDR3 runs to 17 residues. Trimming removed 0 bases at V and 5 bases at J, with 16 bases between. CDR3 nucleotides: TGTGCCAGCAGCTTAGCTTTGACTTGGGGACTAAATGAAAAACTGTTTTTT. It specifies CASSLALTWGLNEKLFF.

This clonotype was recorded at least ten times. The chain couples TRBV28 to TRBJ2-2, with 7 bases that match TRBD1. This CDR3 has 15 amino acids. Germline trimming cut 5 bases from V and 4 bases from J; bases unmatched to any gene: 7. Germline V gene lookup returns CDR1 MDHEN and CDR2 SYDVKM. The CDR3 region is CASSTSGQSTGELFF. CDR3 in DNA: TGTGCCAGCAGTACCTCGGGACAGTCCACCGGGGAGCTGTTTTTT.

There are a few counts of this clonotype. This chain joins TRBV24-1 and TRBJ2-1, with TRBD2 identical over 13 bases. Germline values: CDR1 KGHDR, CDR2 SFDVKD. V was clipped by 4 bases and J by 7 bases; unmatched bases: 6. The CDR3 has 16 residues. Here the CDR3 reads CATSDRTSGSDNEQFF. CDR3 nucleotide sequence: TGTGCCACCAGTGACCGGACTAGCGGGAGTGATAATGAGCAGTTCTTC.

Ten or more counts support this clonotype. CDR3 bases: TGTGCCAGCAGTTCCCACTCAAGCCGGGGCACAGATACGCAGTATTTT. Its translation is CASSSHSSRGTDTQYF. The rearrangement joins TRBV27 to TRBJ2-3; no definite D call. The CDR3 is made up of 16 amino acids. Per germline, CDR1 MNHEY and CDR2 SMNVEV (reference sequence). Trimming shortened V by 4 bases and J by 1 base, and 15 bases separated the two germline ends.

The chain recombines TRBV14 with TRBJ1-5; no reliable D call. The germline gives CDR1 SGHDN, CDR2 FVKESK. The CDR3 covers 14 residues. Trimming shortened V by 6 bases and J by 0 bases, and 9 bases separated the two germline ends. This CDR3 reads CASSGSNSNQPQHF. Here the CDR3 DNA reads TGTGCCAGCAGTGGGAGCAATAGCAATCAGCCCCAGCATTTT.

The rearrangement uses TRBV28 and TRBJ2-1; D unclear. Looked up from germline, CDR1 is MDHEN and CDR2 is SYDVKM. The CDR3 covers 14 residues. Trimming removed 3 bases at V and 5 bases at J, with 11 bases between. CDR3 residues: CASSFNGLNNEQFF. Here the CDR3 DNA reads TGTGCCAGCAGTTTTAATGGTCTTAACAATGAGCAGTTCTTC.

This clonotype was seen ten or more times. This chain uses TRBV28 with TRBJ2-4; a possible D gene is TRBD1 (6 bases). Trimming took 6 bases from V and 7 from J, leaving 13 bases between them. Germline lookup yields CDR1 MDHEN and CDR2 SYDVKM. The CDR3 has 13 residues. Here the CDR3 DNA reads TGTGCCAGCAGCAAACAGGGATCGAACATTCAGTACTTC. It encodes CASSKQGSNIQYF.

At least ten counts were recorded for this clonotype. The J gene is TRBJ2-5, the V gene TRBV18, with D perhaps TRBD2 (6 bases). V was cut by 3 bases and J by 3 bases, with 11 bases left in between. Looked up from germline, CDR1 is KGHSH and CDR2 is LQKENI. This CDR3 region has 14 residues. CDR3: CASSPVSGEETQYF. In nucleotides, the CDR3 is TGTGCCAGCTCACCGGTTTCGGGAGAAGAGACCCAGTACTTC.

A few counts support this clonotype. The J gene is TRBJ2-2, the V gene TRBV18; D unresolved. With 3 bases removed from V and 6 bases from J, the gap between germline ends came to 17 bases. The V gene's germline CDR1 is KGHSH and CDR2 LQKENI. This CDR3 is 16 amino acids long. The CDR3 reads CASSPQSAPTAGELFF. The CDR3 DNA is TGTGCCAGCTCACCTCAAAGTGCCCCAACCGCCGGGGAGCTGTTTTTT.

This clonotype was picked up many times. The chain combines TRBV3-1 with TRBJ1-6; 10 bases agree with TRBD1. Germline V lookup: CDR1 LGHDT, CDR2 YNNKEL (reference sequence). The CDR3 length is 15 residues. The V and J ends lost 3 bases and 10 bases, in that order; junction bases with no gene match: 6. The CDR3 DNA reads TGTGCCAGCAGCCAGGGGACAGGGGATCAATCACCCCTCCACTTT. Translated: CASSQGTGDQSPLHF.

This clonotype was counted only a few times. The gene calls are TRBV11-2 and TRBJ2-7, with TRBD2 as a possible D gene (5 bases). The V end lost 5 bases, the J end lost 3 bases, and 23 bases lay between the germline ends. CDR3 length: 17 residues. Per the germline V gene, CDR1 is SGHAT and CDR2 is FQNNGV. The CDR3: CASSPGKTFLGSYEQYF. The CDR3 coding sequence is TGTGCCAGCAGCCCTGGAAAGACATTCCTGGGGAGCTACGAGCAGTACTTC.